Below, 2 T cell receptor beta chains from the same sample are listed, as sequenced in a study of cytomegalovirus exposure and HLA in healthy donors. PCR was performed using 60 Vbeta and 13 Jbeta primers. The assay was immunoSEQ multiplex PCR, and TCRdb's table has in-frame clones only and misses some. The table includes 100,000 to 150,000 clones, around 79% detected once. Sequencing was done on a sample of PBMCs. The receptor set was obtained from a woman under 30 in good health and CMV-seronegative.

The chain uses TRBV5-4 and TRBJ1-4; 10 bases are shared with TRBD1. Germline V gene data show CDR1 as SGHNT and CDR2 as YYREEE (reference sequence). The CDR3 loop spans 13 amino acids. Trimming cost V 9 bases and J 8 bases; bases outside gene matches: 7. CDR3 loop: CATQDRGWEKLFF. The CDR3 DNA follows: TGTGCCACCCAGGACAGGGGGTGGGAAAAACTGTTTTTT.

The V gene is TRBV5-6, the J gene TRBJ1-2, with D unresolved. The CDR3 runs to 15 residues. The germline V gene encodes CDR1 SGHDT and CDR2 YYEEEE. V lost 1 base to trimming and J lost 3 bases, with 13 bases between them. As DNA, the CDR3 is TGTGCCAGCAGCTTGATAGCGGGCGGATACTATGGCTACACCTTC. This gives the protein CASSLIAGGYYGYTF.